This T cell receptor (beta chain) was identified in a study of T cell responses to AZD1222 COVID-19 vaccine. Findings and caveats of the study: Sampling that yielded the repertoires occurred only after the peak T cell response. Mostly white British, mostly female donors; authors suggested clonal diversity may be underestimated. Baseline serostatus was positive in only a handful of AZD1222 recipients. As reported, nearly half of all spike-specific TCRs target variant regions that are unmutated.

About this clone itself: The antigen is not known.

Some clones are missing from TCRdb's copy, which holds only in-frame ones; the method was immunoSEQ multiplex PCR. The sample carries 150,000 to 200,000 clones, 80% to 90% recorded once. The TCR was taken from an adult in good health. This material consisted of peripheral blood, taken on day 0 of MenACWY control vaccination.

This CDR3 is CAPNGELFF. CDR3 DNA: TGTGCGCCTAATGGGGAGCTGTTTTTT. The V and J genes are TRBV27 and TRBJ2-2, with D hard to call. This CDR3 has 9 amino acids. Germline V gene data show CDR1 as MNHEY and CDR2 as SMNVEV (reference sequence).